Each of the 27 T cell receptor beta chains below was sequenced from the same sample in a study of blood T cell repertoires in COVID-19. Clones were read by immunoSEQ multiplex PCR, and TCRdb kept only the in-frame ones, dropping some. Here the sample spans 250,000 to 400,000 clones, 90% being singletons. Sequencing was carried out using peripheral blood. The receptors here all came from a woman between 25 and 40 years old with COVID-19, enrolled during active disease.

A single count supports this clone. The rearrangement joins TRBV3-1 (or the pseudogene TRBV3-2) to TRBJ1-4, with 7 bases lining up with TRBD1. Germline CDR1 and CDR2: LGHDT and YNNKEL (reference sequence). This CDR3 has 15 residues. V trimming: 4 bases; J trimming: 7 bases; junction bases outside the gene matches: 9. The CDR3 region is CASSRTRDSLEKLFF. DNA of the CDR3: TGTGCCAGCAGCCGGACCCGGGACAGTCTTGAAAAACTGTTTTTT.

V is TRBV27 and J is TRBJ1-2, with 7 bases that match TRBD1. Germline assignment: CDR1 MNHEY and CDR2 SMNVEV (reference sequence). The CDR3 contains 13 residues. V lost 5 bases to trimming and J lost 5 bases; unmatched junction nucleotides: 5. Written as DNA, the CDR3 is TGTGCCAGCAGTGCGACAGGGAGGTATGGCTACACCTTC. This encodes CASSATGRYGYTF.

The chain couples TRBV15 to TRBJ2-7, with 12 positions matching TRBD2. The CDR3 spans 15 residues. The germline CDR1 and CDR2 sequences are LNHNV and YYDKDF (reference sequence). V lost 5 bases, J lost 3 bases, and 5 bases stayed unmatched. The CDR3 bases are TGTGCCACCAGCTCACGACTAGCGGGAGTCTACGAGCAGTACTTC. Translating it yields CATSSRLAGVYEQYF.

The J gene is TRBJ1-2, the V gene TRBV5-1; TRBD1 agrees at 9 bases. Germline values: CDR1 SGHRS, CDR2 YFSETQ. This CDR3 contains 15 residues. Trimming removed 4 bases from V and 3 bases from J; junction bases left unmatched: 7. CDR3: CASSVLQGADYGYTF. In DNA, the CDR3 is TGCGCCAGCAGCGTACTACAGGGGGCGGACTATGGCTACACCTTC. Looking up the rest from reference TRBV5-1 and TRBJ1-2 gives the full variable domain: KAGVTQTPRYLIKTRGQQVTLSCSPISGHRSVSWYQQTPGQGLQFLFEYFSETQRNKGNFPGRFSGRQFSNSRSEMNVSTLELGDSALYLCASSVLQGADYGYTFGSGTRLTVV.

CDR3 in amino acids: CASSESSGKVTDTQYF. The CDR3 coding sequence is TGTGCCAGCAGTGAGAGTAGCGGGAAAGTAACAGATACGCAGTATTTT. The chain uses TRBV25-1 and TRBJ2-3, with 8 bases fitting TRBD2. The CDR3 consists of 16 residues. With V trimmed by 3 bases and J by 3 bases, 8 bases remained unmatched. Germline CDR1 is MGHDK and CDR2 is SYGVNS.

This chain uses TRBV20-1 with TRBJ2-3; D is undetermined. Looked up from germline, CDR1 is DFQATT and CDR2 is SNEGSKA (reference sequence). The CDR3 sequence is 14 residues long. V was pared by 3 bases and J by 0 bases, with 10 bases between. CDR3 amino acids: CSASLLTSTDTQYF. In DNA form, the CDR3 reads TGCAGTGCTAGTTTGCTAACTAGCACAGATACGCAGTATTTT.

This rearrangement joins TRBV19 to TRBJ2-7; 9 bases line up with TRBD2. The J segment lost 6 bases and the V segment lost 3 bases, leaving 6 bases of the junction unmatched. The CDR3 is made up of 14 amino acids. The germline V gene encodes CDR1 LNHDA and CDR2 SQIVND (reference sequence). CDR3 coding DNA: TGTGCCAGTAGTATCGCGGGAGGGCCGATCGAGCAGTACTTC. It specifies CASSIAGGPIEQYF.

The chain couples TRBV7-2 to TRBJ1-1; D might be TRBD1 (6 bases). Germline V gene lookup returns CDR1 SGHTA and CDR2 FQGNSA. V shed 3 bases and J shed 5 bases, with 19 bases lying between them. The CDR3 is 16 residues long. CDR3 sequence reads: CASSFSRGLGGTEAFF. In nucleotides, the CDR3 is TGTGCCAGCAGCTTTTCCAGGGGCCTGGGAGGGACTGAAGCTTTCTTT.

The rearrangement links TRBV5-6 to TRBJ1-2, with TRBD1 matching 9 bases. CDR3 length: 15 residues. Germline V gene sequence: CDR1 SGHDT, CDR2 YYEEEE. V lost 4 bases to trimming and J lost 4 bases; unmatched junction nucleotides: 8. The DNA of the CDR3 is TGTGCCAGCAGCCAGACGGGACAGGGAGGCTATGGCTACACCTTC. Protein: CASSQTGQGGYGYTF.

The chain links TRBV3-1 (or the pseudogene TRBV3-2) to TRBJ2-7, with TRBD1 matching over 7 bases. This CDR3 has 16 residues. Germline CDR1 LGHDT, CDR2 YNNKEL (reference sequence). J lost 0 bases, V lost 2 bases, and 7 bases had no gene match. The chain's CDR3 is CASSQRDRPFSYEQYF. The CDR3 bases are TGTGCCAGCAGCCAAAGGGACAGACCATTCTCCTACGAGCAGTACTTC.

The chain recombines TRBV5-1 with TRBJ2-7; 7 positions agree with TRBD2. This CDR3 contains 13 residues. Trimming at V came to 2 bases and at J to 6 bases, leaving 5 bases not matched to a gene. Looked up from germline, CDR1 is SGHRS and CDR2 is YFSETQ. The CDR3, as DNA: TGCGCCAGCAGCTTCCGCGGGAGTGGCGAGCAGTACTTC. This translates into CASSFRGSGEQYF.

CDR3 DNA: TGTGCCAGCAGAAGGGGGACAGGGGAGAACTATGGCTACACCTTC. Translated: CASRRGTGENYGYTF. The chain links TRBV2 to TRBJ1-2; 10 nucleotides agree with TRBD1. V gave up 6 bases and J gave up 2 bases; unmatched junction bases: 6. Germline V gene lookup returns CDR1 SNHLY and CDR2 FYNNEI. The CDR3 sequence is 15 residues long.

This sequence joins TRBV27 and TRBJ2-1; 15 positions match TRBD2. The trim removed 4 bases at V and 8 bases at J, leaving 18 bases unmatched. The length of the CDR3 is 20 residues. Germline CDR1 and CDR2: MNHEY and SMNVEV (reference sequence). The CDR3 sequence: CASSSLVLGLAGGQNDEQFF. The DNA for the CDR3 is TGTGCCAGCAGTTCCCTAGTACTTGGACTAGCGGGAGGGCAAAATGATGAGCAGTTCTTC.

The V call is TRBV10-3, the J call TRBJ1-1; 7 bases are a match to TRBD1. The germline V gene has CDR1 ENHRY and CDR2 SYGVKD. This CDR3 contains 17 residues. Trimming cost V 5 bases and J 0 bases; bases outside gene matches: 12. The CDR3 DNA follows: TGTGCCATCAGTTTCTCACTCTGGACAGGAATGAACACTGAAGCTTTCTTT. Translation gives CAISFSLWTGMNTEAFF.

V gene TRBV30 combines with J gene TRBJ1-6; D call uncertain. Germline CDR1 GTSNPN, CDR2 SVGIG (reference sequence). CDR3 length equals 13 residues. The V and J ends lost 0 bases and 13 bases respectively, with 13 bases between them. This chain's CDR3 is CAWSVSLSRPLHF. The DNA for the CDR3 is TGTGCCTGGAGTGTAAGCCTTTCCAGGCCCCTCCACTTT.

The chain combines TRBV2 with TRBJ1-4; D is possibly TRBD1 (5 bases). The CDR3 runs to 14 residues. Germline V gene sequence: CDR1 SNHLY, CDR2 FYNNEI. Trimming took 5 bases from V and 1 from J, leaving 8 bases between them. CDR3 loop: CASSPDRTNEKLFF. In nucleotides, the CDR3 is TGTGCCAGCAGTCCCGACAGAACTAATGAAAAACTGTTTTTT. Full variable domain (missing parts from reference TRBV2 and TRBJ1-4): EPEVTQTPSHQVTQMGQEVILRCVPISNHLYFYWYRQILGQKVEFLVSFYNNEISEKSEIFDDQFSVERPDGSNFTLKIRSTKLEDSAMYFCASSPDRTNEKLFFGSGTQLSVL.

The rearrangement uses TRBV5-1 and TRBJ1-2, with D possibly TRBD1 on 6 matching bases. Trimming cost V 2 bases and J 8 bases, with 19 bases left between them. This CDR3 region has 15 residues. The germline V gene encodes CDR1 SGHRS and CDR2 YFSETQ. This chain's CDR3 is CASSFQGLSKGGYTF. The CDR3 region has the DNA TGCGCCAGCAGCTTTCAGGGGTTGAGCAAAGGCGGCTACACCTTC.

The rearrangement uses TRBV19 and TRBJ1-2; 9 positions agree with TRBD1. Losses at the gene ends were 6 bases for V and 2 bases for J; bases not matched to a gene: 10. CDR1 and CDR2 (germline): LNHDA, SQIVND (reference sequence). The CDR3 covers 16 residues. CDR3 DNA: TGTGCCAGTAGCCCCACCGGGACAGGGACGAACTATGGCTACACCTTC. This gives the protein CASSPTGTGTNYGYTF.

This rearrangement joins TRBV24-1 to TRBJ1-5, with 9 bases fitting TRBD1. CDR3 length equals 14 residues. The germline V gene encodes CDR1 KGHDR and CDR2 SFDVKD. J gave up 6 bases and V 7 bases, and 6 bases lay outside the gene matches. CDR3 nucleotide sequence: TGTGCCACCAGCGGGACAGGGAACGGTCAGCCCCAGCATTTT. It codes for CATSGTGNGQPQHF.

The chain carries TRBV11-2 and TRBJ1-5, with D hard to call. Germline lookup yields CDR1 SGHAT and CDR2 FQNNGV. Between the trimmed V and J ends, which lost 0 bases and 3 bases, there was a span of 6 bases. The CDR3 has 14 residues. CDR3 nucleotide sequence: TGTGCCAGCAGCTTAGACAGATACAATCAGCCCCAGCATTTT. This sequence encodes CASSLDRYNQPQHF.

J is TRBJ1-2 and V is TRBV6-4; 7 nucleotides agree with TRBD1. Germline assignment: CDR1 MRHNA and CDR2 SNTAGT. The CDR3 is 14 residues long. Trimming at V came to 5 bases and at J to 2 bases, leaving 5 bases not matched to a gene. CDR3 sequence: CASSPGGVNYGYTF. CDR3 bases: TGTGCCAGCAGTCCAGGGGGTGTGAACTATGGCTACACCTTC.

The chain links TRBV27 to TRBJ1-1, with 12 bases aligning to TRBD1. This CDR3 contains 14 residues. V lost 5 bases and J lost 11; bases outside the gene matches: 9. Germline lookup yields CDR1 MNHEY and CDR2 SMNVEV (reference sequence). CDR3 bases: TGTGCCAGCAGTGAACCGGGACAGGGGGCAGGGGCTTTCTTT. Translated, it gives CASSEPGQGAGAFF.

The V and J genes are TRBV6-5 and TRBJ2-7; TRBD2 might be the D (5 bases). Deletions cut 6 bases from V and 7 bases from J, with 19 bases between. From germline, CDR1 is MNHEY and CDR2 SVGAGI. CDR3 length equals 14 residues. CDR3 region: CASRVLVGFEEQYF. The CDR3 DNA reads as TGTGCCAGCAGAGTACTAGTAGGATTTGAAGAGCAGTACTTC.

The chain combines TRBV4-1 with TRBJ2-5; TRBD1 matches 7 bases. Per germline, CDR1 MGHRA and CDR2 YSYEKL. This CDR3 has 12 residues. V lost 5 bases, J lost 3 bases, and 0 bases stayed unmatched. The DNA of the CDR3 is TGCGCCAGCAGCGGACAGGAAGAGACCCAGTACTTC. This gives the protein CASSGQEETQYF.

In this sample, this clone turned up once. The DNA for the CDR3 is TGCGCCAGCAGCCAACGTCTCCGGCAACTAGCGGGAGGGCCAGACACAGATACGCAGTATTTT. It codes for CASSQRLRQLAGGPDTDTQYF. This rearrangement joins TRBV4-1 to TRBJ2-3; 13 bases align to TRBD2. The CDR3 length is 21 residues. The ends lost 2 bases at V and 2 bases at J; junction bases unmatched: 16. Germline V gene lookup returns CDR1 MGHRA and CDR2 YSYEKL.

The J gene is TRBJ2-1, the V gene TRBV27; D might be TRBD2 (5 bases). With 7 bases removed from V and 7 bases from J, the gap between germline ends came to 14 bases. The CDR3 spans 13 residues. The V gene's germline CDR1 is MNHEY and CDR2 SMNVEV (reference sequence). CDR3: CASTSGLANEQFF. The CDR3 DNA follows: TGTGCCAGCACCTCCGGGCTAGCAAATGAGCAGTTCTTC.

V and J are TRBV30 and TRBJ2-7, with D perhaps matching TRBD2 (6 bases). Germline CDR1 is GTSNPN and CDR2 is SVGIG (reference sequence). The CDR3 loop spans 14 amino acids. V was trimmed by 0 bases and J by 6 bases, leaving 15 bases between them. Here the CDR3 reads CAWSVLGSYAEQYF. CDR3 coding DNA: TGTGCCTGGAGTGTACTCGGGAGCTACGCCGAGCAGTACTTC.